Presented here are 14 T cell receptor beta chains from one specimen sequenced in a study of CD8+ T cells in alopecia areata listed by TCRdb under 2018. The meaning of the sample's time point label: roughly 24 weeks on oral tofacitinib. The meaning of the sample's treatment or condition label: oral pan-JAK inhibitor, 5-10 mg twice daily. Receptor libraries were prepared by the immunoSEQ multiplex PCR assay. RNA was extracted from all samples and reverse transcribed into cDNA, which served as template for TCR sequencing. Sourced from immuneACCESS, this table was stored by TCRdb with only in-frame sequences that have V and J called. A share of the clones is absent; for the studies checked, an unresolved V gene accounts for under half, and the remainder has no known explanation. This sample lists roughly 200,000 clones; roughly 50% were detected once. The top ten constitute approximately 12% of the sample.

The sequencing used CD8+ T cells sorted from blood, collected at week 24, from a patient treated with tofacitinib. The receptors here all came from a human donor with alopecia areata.

For the CDR3, the DNA is TGTGCCAGCAGCTCACCGGGGGATGAGCAGTTCTTC. Translating it yields CASSSPGDEQFF. This rearrangement joins TRBV11-2 to TRBJ2-1, with D perhaps matching TRBD2 (6 bases). Germline V CDR1 and CDR2: SGHAT, FQNNGV. The CDR3 is made up of 12 amino acids. Deletions cut 4 bases from V and 8 bases from J, with 9 bases between.

This clone showed up just a few times. The genes are TRBV7-9 and TRBJ2-1; possible D gene TRBD1, 5 bases. Trimming shortened V by 4 bases and J by 7 bases, and 8 bases separated the two germline ends. This CDR3 spans 12 amino acids. Germline CDR1 reads SEHNR; CDR2 reads FQNEAQ (reference sequence). DNA for the CDR3: TGTGCCAGCAGCTCCGCAGGGAATGAGCAGTTCTTC. Translation gives CASSSAGNEQFF. The whole variable domain, remainder taken from reference TRBV7-9 and TRBJ2-1, is DTGVSQNPRHKITKRGQNVTFRCDPISEHNRLYWYRQTLGQGPEFLTYFQNEAQLEKSRLLSDRFSAERPKGSFSTLEIQRTEQGDSAMYLCASSSAGNEQFFGPGTRLTVL.

V and J are TRBV30 and TRBJ1-2, with D uncertain. This CDR3 spans 13 amino acids. Germline lookup yields CDR1 GTSNPN and CDR2 SVGIG (reference sequence). Trimming cost V 5 bases and J 4 bases, with 14 bases left between them. The CDR3 spells CAWEDQPSYGYTF. In DNA form, the CDR3 reads TGTGCCTGGGAAGACCAGCCTTCCTATGGCTACACCTTC.

This clone was counted between two and nine times. The chain joins TRBV13 to TRBJ1-1; tentative D call: TRBD1 (6 bases). The CDR3 length is 13 residues. Germline CDR1 reads PRHDT; CDR2 reads FYEKMQ (reference sequence). V lost 9 bases to trimming and J lost 1 base, with 12 bases between them. In DNA, the CDR3 is TGTGCCAGTCTCGACAGGCCGAACACTGAAGCTTTCTTT. It is translated as CASLDRPNTEAFF.

Details on this clone: Other DNA sequences in the same sample also yield this CDR3. This chain uses TRBV5-6 with TRBJ2-1; weak D call: TRBD2 (5 bases). Deletions cut 0 bases from V and 9 bases from J, with 7 bases between. The V gene's germline CDR1 is SGHDT and CDR2 YYEEEE. This CDR3 comprises 12 residues. The CDR3 DNA is TGTGCCAGCAGCTTGGGGAGGAGTGAGCAGTTCTTC. Translating gives CASSLGRSEQFF.

A remark on this clone: This sample also contains other DNA sequences that code for the same CDR3. J is TRBJ2-7 and V is TRBV13; the D is unclear. Per germline, CDR1 PRHDT and CDR2 FYEKMQ (reference sequence). V lost 1 base to trimming and J lost 6 bases, with 4 bases between them. CDR3 length equals 11 residues. CDR3 in amino acids: CASSLEGEQYF. The CDR3 coding sequence is TGTGCCAGCAGCTTAGAGGGCGAGCAGTACTTC.

The chain carries TRBV9 and TRBJ2-1; either TRBD1 or TRBD2 may supply D (6 bases each). Per the germline V gene, CDR1 is SGDLS and CDR2 is YYNGEE. V lost 0 bases and J 5 bases, leaving 12 bases between the germline ends. The CDR3 sequence is 15 residues long. In DNA, the CDR3 is TGTGCCAGCAGCGTAGGACGGGGGCTCAACAATGAGCAGTTCTTC. Its translation: CASSVGRGLNNEQFF.

The chain uses TRBV2 and TRBJ2-7; tentatively, D is TRBD1 or TRBD2 (5 bases each). Germline V gene data show CDR1 as SNHLY and CDR2 as FYNNEI. With 7 bases removed from V and 4 bases from J, the gap between germline ends came to 17 bases. This CDR3 comprises 14 residues. The CDR3 region is CASTTGTIGYEQYF. In DNA, the CDR3 is TGTGCCAGCACCACCGGGACGATAGGGTACGAGCAGTACTTC.

This clone occurred a few times. This sequence joins TRBV29-1 and TRBJ2-1; unclear D gene. The CDR3 runs 13 residues. The germline V gene encodes CDR1 SQVTM and CDR2 ANQGSEA. The V and J ends lost 1 base and 3 bases respectively, with 7 bases between them. The CDR3 bases are TGCAGCGTTGAAGCAGTAGACTACAATGAGCAGTTCTTC. It encodes CSVEAVDYNEQFF.

The genes are TRBV11-2 and TRBJ2-2, with 8 positions matching TRBD2. The CDR3 contains 15 residues. CDR1 is SGHAT and CDR2 is FQNNGV in the germline V gene. J lost 5 bases, V lost 5 bases, and 7 bases had no gene match. The CDR3 region is CASSTRPGGTGELFF. CDR3 nucleotides: TGTGCCAGCAGCACCCGACCGGGGGGGACCGGGGAGCTGTTTTTT.

In nucleotides, the CDR3 is TGTGCCAGCAGTGACACGTTTACCTACAATGAGCAGTTCTTC. Amino acids: CASSDTFTYNEQFF. V usage is TRBV2 and J usage is TRBJ2-1; the D is unclear. This CDR3 spans 14 amino acids. Germline values: CDR1 SNHLY, CDR2 FYNNEI. The V end lost 3 bases, the J end lost 2 bases, and 8 bases lay between the germline ends. The full variable domain, with the rest looked up from reference TRBV2 and TRBJ2-1, is EPEVTQTPSHQVTQMGQEVILRCVPISNHLYFYWYRQILGQKVEFLVSFYNNEISEKSEIFDDQFSVERPDGSNFTLKIRSTKLEDSAMYFCASSDTFTYNEQFFGPGTRLTVL.

J is TRBJ2-5 and V is TRBV15; D not certain. The V and J ends lost 2 bases and 1 base respectively, with 2 bases between them. In germline, CDR1 is LNHNV, CDR2 YYDKDF (reference sequence). The CDR3 extends over 12 amino acids. CDR3 nucleotides: TGTGCCACCAGCAGATTCCAAGAGACCCAGTACTTC. Translated, it gives CATSRFQETQYF.

The V and J genes are TRBV4-1 and TRBJ2-3, with D perhaps TRBD1 or TRBD2 (5 bases each). Germline V gene data show CDR1 as MGHRA and CDR2 as YSYEKL. V lost 2 bases and J lost 0, with 9 bases in between. The CDR3 runs 15 residues. As DNA, the CDR3 is TGCGCCAGCAGCCAAACGGGACCTAGCACAGATACGCAGTATTTT. Its protein product is CASSQTGPSTDTQYF.

V gene TRBV7-9 combines with J gene TRBJ1-5; D not certain. Deletions cut 5 bases from V and 7 bases from J, with 9 bases between. CDR3 length equals 12 residues. Per germline, CDR1 SEHNR and CDR2 FQNEAQ (reference sequence). CDR3 nucleotides: TGTGCCAGCAGCGCGTTTACGCAGCCCCAGCATTTT. This codes for CASSAFTQPQHF.